This TCR beta chain was profiled in a study of chemoradiotherapy in HPV16-positive cancers. In the study overall: Candidate HPV-specific clones and shared TCR motifs came from a couple of HPV16-positive patients. Study results and limitations: Only a couple of HPV16-positive patients supplied the functional HPV-specificity definition.

Worth noting for this clone: What it binds is not known.

Losses at the gene ends were 2 bases for V and 3 bases for J; bases not matched to a gene: 10. This CDR3 region has 20 residues. Germline CDR1 is MDHEN and CDR2 is SYDVKM. Here immunoSEQ multiplex PCR was the method, and the copy in TCRdb shows in-frame clones only, minus some. The table includes 13,000 to 15,000 clones, 88% detected once. The V and J genes are TRBV28 and TRBJ2-1; 16 bases map to TRBD2. The sequencing here drew on blood, taken from a patient who underwent chemoradiotherapy. This clonotype was obtained from a human donor with HPV-associated anogenital cancer. As DNA, the CDR3 is TGTGCCAGCAGTTTAGTTCCGGGACTAGCGGGAGGGCTAAGCTACAATGAGCAGTTCTTC. It is translated as CASSLVPGLAGGLSYNEQFF. The full variable domain, rest sourced from reference TRBV28 and TRBJ2-1, is DVKVTQSSRYLVKRTGEKVFLECVQDMDHENMFWYRQDPGLGLRLIYFSYDVKMKEKGDIPEGYSVSREKKERFSLILESASTNQTSMYLCASSLVPGLAGGLSYNEQFFGPGTRLTVL.